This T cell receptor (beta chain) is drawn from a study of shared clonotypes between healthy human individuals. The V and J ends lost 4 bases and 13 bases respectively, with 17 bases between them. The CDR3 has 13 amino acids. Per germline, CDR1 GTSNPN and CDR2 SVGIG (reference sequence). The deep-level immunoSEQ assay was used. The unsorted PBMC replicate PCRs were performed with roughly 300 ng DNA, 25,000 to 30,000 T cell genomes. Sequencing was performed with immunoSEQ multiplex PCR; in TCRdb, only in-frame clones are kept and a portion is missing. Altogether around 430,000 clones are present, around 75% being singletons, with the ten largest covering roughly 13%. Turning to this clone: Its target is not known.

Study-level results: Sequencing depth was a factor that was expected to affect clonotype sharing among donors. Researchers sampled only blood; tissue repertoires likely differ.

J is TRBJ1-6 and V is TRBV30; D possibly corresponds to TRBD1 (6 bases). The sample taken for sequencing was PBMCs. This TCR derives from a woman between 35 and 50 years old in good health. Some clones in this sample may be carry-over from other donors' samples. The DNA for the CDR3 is TGTGCCTGGACCCCCCAACAGGGAAGTCCCCTCCACTTT. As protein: CAWTPQQGSPLHF.